Included here is one T cell receptor beta chain sequence, with context. Original analysis: The authors estimated nucleated cell counts from reference gene primer amplification. Using immunoSEQ multiplex PCR, the repertoire was profiled, and TCRdb retains in-frame clones only, with some absent. V, J and clone size are those of that table, while D and trimming were read from the DNA. The top ten clones hold 4.5% to 6% of a sample with under 150,000 clones, 75% to 85% of them seen once. This specimen comes from a study of blood T cell repertoires in COVID-19. CDR1 is SGHRS and CDR2 is YFSETQ in the germline V gene. V gave up 4 bases and J gave up 8 bases; unmatched junction bases: 15. This CDR3 contains 18 residues.

Sequenced: peripheral blood. The sequence derives from a woman between 50 and 59 years old with acute or convalescent COVID-19. The rearrangement uses TRBV5-1 and TRBJ2-3; 14 bases are a match to TRBD2. Here the CDR3 reads CASSGGTSGGQPRGTQYF. The DNA of the CDR3 is TGCGCCAGCAGCGGCGGGACTAGCGGGGGTCAACCCAGGGGTACGCAGTATTTT.